This T cell receptor beta chain was captured by sequencing in a study of blood T cell repertoires in COVID-19. About the study: Both acute and convalescent COVID-19 samples were obtained from the United States, Italy and Spain. PBMCs, B-cell-depleted T cells, or T cells provided the cDNA or gDNA that made up the material.

Study processing details: Cell counts per sample came from amplifying reference gene primers. Here immunoSEQ multiplex PCR was the method, and the copy in TCRdb shows in-frame clones only, minus some. Clonal size and the V and J genes are those of that table, whereas D and trimming came from the DNA. This sample has some 200,000 clones, with approximately 85% found just once. This CDR3 region has 15 residues. Looked up from germline, CDR1 is SNHLY and CDR2 is FYNNEI. V was pared by 7 bases and J by 0 bases, with 15 bases between. The sequencing input was peripheral blood. This receptor was taken from a man aged 45-65 years who had recovered from COVID-19. This chain links TRBV2 with TRBJ1-1; D gene ambiguous. The CDR3 is CASNGQTIMNTEAFF. The CDR3 region has the DNA TGTGCCAGCAATGGTCAGACTATCATGAACACTGAAGCTTTCTTT.